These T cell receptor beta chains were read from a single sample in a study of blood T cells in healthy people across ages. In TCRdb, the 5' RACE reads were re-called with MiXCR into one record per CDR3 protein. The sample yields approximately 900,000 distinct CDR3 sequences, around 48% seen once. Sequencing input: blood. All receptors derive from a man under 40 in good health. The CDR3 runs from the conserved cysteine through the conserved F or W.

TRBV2,CASSDSGGGYEQYF
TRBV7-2,CASSERTGHYGYTF
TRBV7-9,CASSEGTQETQYF
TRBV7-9,CASSVGGTSSPLHF
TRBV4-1,CASSQPFDAEQFF
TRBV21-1,CASSKLASISCNEQFF
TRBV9,CASSSTPGSTDTQYF
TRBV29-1,CSVTTSAGSYNEQFF
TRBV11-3,CASSPGLANNKQFF
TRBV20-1,CSAMLPASGTDTQYF
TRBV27,CAGSQFILAGYNEQFF
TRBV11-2,CASRPAGGGAADTQYF
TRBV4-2,CASSQDLGTNQPQHF
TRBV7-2,CASSMGLAGDTQYF
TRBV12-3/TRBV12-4,CASRKQGTDTQYF
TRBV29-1,CSVESWVSQETQYF